This T cell receptor beta chain was documented in a study of patients and donors after allogeneic stem cell transplantation. Deletions cut 4 bases from V and 2 bases from J, with 11 bases between. The CDR3 runs 14 residues. This clonotype was detected a few times. TCRdb reprocessed the RT-PCR reads with MiXCR, giving one entry per CDR3 protein. The table lists 390,000 or so distinct CDR3 sequences, approximately 16% of them singletons. The chain recombines TRBV12-3 or TRBV12-4 with TRBJ1-2, with a tentative D call TRBD1 (5 bases). Sequenced sample: blood, either unsorted or a sorted T cell fraction (not recorded which). This TCR came from a human donor who was either an allogeneic HSCT recipient or a stem cell or donor lymphocyte infusion donor (not recorded which). It is not recorded whose cells these are; they may come from a transplant donor. DNA of the CDR3: TGTGCCAGCAGTTCGAGGGGATACAACTATGGCTACACCTTC. It specifies CASSSRGYNYGYTF.